Below are 10 T cell receptor beta chains sequenced from a single sample in a study of cytomegalovirus exposure and HLA in healthy donors. The PCR was carried out with 60 Vbeta primers and 13 Jbeta primers. Using immunoSEQ multiplex PCR, the repertoire was profiled, and TCRdb retains in-frame clones only, with some absent. The sample lists 50,000 or so clones; less than 75% were seen once. Sequencing used PBMCs. Every receptor here comes from a man aged 25 to 40 in good health and CMV-seronegative.

The V call is TRBV21-1, the J call TRBJ2-3; TRBD1, the table's D call, lacks a check against the DNA. TRBV21-1 is designated a pseudogene. There are 19 residues in the CDR3. The CDR3 region is CASSKATGQNIPSTDTQYF. The CDR3, as DNA: TGTGCCAGCAGCAAAGCCACAGGGCAGAACATTCCTAGCACAGATACGCAGTATTTT.

V and J are TRBV6-5 and TRBJ2-3; D call uncertain. CDR1 MNHEY and CDR2 SVGAGI come from the germline V gene. This CDR3 has 12 amino acids. The V and J ends lost 5 bases and 6 bases respectively, with 9 bases between them. CDR3 in DNA: TGTGCCAGCAGTCAATCATTGGATACGCAGTATTTT. It codes for CASSQSLDTQYF.

V gene TRBV5-1 combines with J gene TRBJ2-3; 11 positions match TRBD2. Per germline, CDR1 SGHRS and CDR2 YFSETQ. V dropped 4 bases and J dropped 2; count of bases not matched to a gene: 6. The CDR3 sequence is 16 residues long. In DNA, the CDR3 is TGCGCCAGCAGCCTAGGGACTAGCGGACCCACAGATACGCAGTATTTT. Translated, it gives CASSLGTSGPTDTQYF. Based on the CDR3 plus reference TRBV5-1 and TRBJ2-3, the full variable domain is KAGVTQTPRYLIKTRGQQVTLSCSPISGHRSVSWYQQTPGQGLQFLFEYFSETQRNKGNFPGRFSGRQFSNSRSEMNVSTLELGDSALYLCASSLGTSGPTDTQYFGPGTRLTVL.

A few counts support this clone. V usage is TRBV7-2 and J usage is TRBJ2-7; 10 bases fit TRBD1. CDR1 and CDR2 (germline): SGHTA, FQGNSA. V dropped 1 base and J dropped 5; count of bases not matched to a gene: 11. The CDR3 loop spans 17 amino acids. The CDR3 nucleotides are TGTGCCAGCAGCTTAGGCCGGGACAGGGGTCGTATCCACGAGCAGTACTTC. This gives the protein CASSLGRDRGRIHEQYF.

CDR3 bases: TGTGCTAGTGCCCGCTACGACGGGGGAAATTACAATGAGCAGTTCTTC. Translating gives CASARYDGGNYNEQFF. This chain connects TRBV12-5 to TRBJ2-1, with D tentatively TRBD2 (6 bases). This CDR3 is 16 amino acids long. Germline CDR1 and CDR2: LGHNT and FRNRAP. V was clipped by 7 bases and J by 4 bases, with 20 bases between them.

The chain joins TRBV6-5 to TRBJ2-5, with D perhaps matching TRBD2 (6 bases). Judging by the DNA end, TRBJ2-7 fits better; the J call may be wrong. The CDR3 has 16 amino acids. The germline V gene has CDR1 MNHEY and CDR2 SVGAGI. The CDR3 nucleotides are TGTGCCAGCAGTTACTCGTCCGGGAGCTTCTTCTACGAGCAGTACTTC. Encoded protein: CASSYSSGSFFYEQYF.

The rearrangement links TRBV30 to TRBJ2-7, with D perhaps matching TRBD2 (6 bases). Trimming removed 0 bases at V and 4 bases at J, with 13 bases between. CDR1 and CDR2 (germline): GTSNPN, SVGIG (reference sequence). The CDR3 contains 14 residues. For the CDR3, the DNA is TGTGCCTGGAGTGTCGGGAGTCTTAGGTACGAGCAGTACTTC. It codes for CAWSVGSLRYEQYF. The full variable domain, completed using reference TRBV30 and TRBJ2-7, is SQTIHQWPATLVQPVGSPLSLECTVEGTSNPNLYWYRQAAGRGLQLLFYSVGIGQISSEVPQNLSASRPQDRQFILSSKKLLLSDSGFYLCAWSVGSLRYEQYFGPGTRLTVT.

The rearrangement joins TRBV5-1 to TRBJ2-3; the match to TRBD1 covers 7 bases. Germline trimming cut 2 bases from V and 6 bases from J; bases unmatched to any gene: 6. The germline gives CDR1 SGHRS, CDR2 YFSETQ. There are 14 residues in the CDR3. The CDR3 DNA follows: TGCGCCAGCAGCTTAAACAGGGGTTGGGATACGCAGTATTTT. This encodes CASSLNRGWDTQYF.

The rearrangement links TRBV27 to TRBJ1-4, with TRBD1 identical over 7 bases. From germline, CDR1 is MNHEY and CDR2 SMNVEV (reference sequence). This CDR3 comprises 14 residues. Trimming cost V 5 bases and J 7 bases; bases outside gene matches: 7. This chain's CDR3 is CASSNQGVIEKLFF. CDR3 DNA: TGTGCCAGCAGTAATCAGGGGGTCATTGAAAAACTGTTTTTT.

This clone showed up just once. The V and J genes are TRBV5-6 and TRBJ2-7; 10 bases map to TRBD1. Unmatched junction bases numbered 7, after V lost 4 bases and J lost 0 bases. The CDR3 is 16 residues long. Germline values: CDR1 SGHDT, CDR2 YYEEEE. The CDR3, as DNA: TGTGCCAGCAGCGGAGGGACAGGGGATCGCTCCTACGAGCAGTACTTC. It encodes CASSGGTGDRSYEQYF.